This T cell receptor (beta chain) was captured by sequencing in a study of shared clonotypes between healthy human individuals (TCRdb year 2020). For the study in its entirety: The cohort comprised two women and three men aged 18 to 49 years. Blood TCR repertoires of about 5 healthy adults were deeply sequenced to estimate repertoire size and the extent of clonotype sharing between individuals. Per donor, leukapheresis produced somewhere between about 0.9 and 9 billion PBMCs. To increase sequencing depth and limit assay-specific biases, TCR repertoire library preparation and sequencing were carried out by different laboratories using diverse techniques. For each donor, CD4 naive and CD4 memory were each given three plates, CD8 naive was given two plates, and CD8 memory was given one plate.

What the work shows at the level of the full study, not this receptor alone: Across a few donors, around 5.4% of naive CD4, more than 3% of naive CD8, about 2.3% of memory CD4, and roughly 0.41% of memory CD8 clonotypes were shared. Incomplete sequencing was indicated by rarefaction of sorted-subset datasets, despite the large sequencing depth. Sampling was restricted to blood, and TCR repertoires in tissues likely differ from the TCR repertoires found in blood. Naive subsets generally had larger estimated clonotype richness than memory subsets did. Because the study included only a small number of donors, the genetic and exposure-history diversity represented was limited. Pairwise subsampling led to the expectation that sequencing depth would affect the degree of clonotype sharing among donors. Clonotypes shared by all four sorted-subset donors showed higher generation probabilities than non-shared clonotypes.

Healthy HIV-negative adults with no recently reported acute infections or vaccinations were included as donors. Only Caucasian adults living in Nashville, Tennessee, USA were represented among the donors. Magnetic negative selection was used to enrich CD4+ T cells, after which naive cells were positively selected on CD45RA and the negative fraction became the memory subset. Blood was collected by leukapheresis, and PBMCs were isolated by Ficoll-Histopaque density gradient centrifugation and then cryopreserved in liquid nitrogen vapor phase. Purity and quantity of every magnetically sorted T cell population were checked by analytical flow cytometry. From each sorted fraction, genomic DNA was isolated and quantified by UV absorbance on a Nanodrop 2000c. A word on this clone: It lacks a known antigen. Base-call qualities are not available, and no considerably larger clone is one nucleotide away.

Using the deep immunoSEQ assay, TCR CDR3 regions were amplified from genomic DNA by multiplex PCR. Genomic DNA extracted from each cell subset was distributed evenly over all wells of several immunoSEQ 96-well plates, and each plate served as one replicate. Each replicate PCR for sorted subsets received roughly 0.2 ug genomic DNA, equal to about 30,000 T cell genomes. Purified libraries were measured with a Qubit 3.0 fluorometer, size-checked on a Bioanalyzer 2100, and measured again with the KAPA Library Quantification kit. Every immunoSEQ 96-well plate was sequenced on a dedicated single-read 150-cycle Illumina NextSeq 550 flow cell. Under the source paper's analysis protocol: Because the immunoSEQ output included only junctional sequences and no quality scores, the filtering could not be the same as the filtering used for full-length reads. To assign V/J genes and CDR3, sequences were annotated using PyIR, a Python wrapper for IgBLAST v1.9, with IMGT germline references. Reads with weak V/J assignments (E-value above 1e-6), missing CDR3, stop codons, out-of-frame junctions, or ambiguous translated residues were removed. V3J clonotypes were defined as sequences sharing an identical inferred V gene, J gene, and CDR3 amino acid sequence. Percentage overlap between repertoires was calculated by dividing the number of shared unique clonotypes by the size of the smaller repertoire. Repertoire richness was assessed with RTK rarefaction, the Chao1 estimator, and Recon v2.1 estimates of unobserved clonotypes. For all TCRbeta clonotypes obtained by the gDNA method from four donors, generation probabilities were computed with OLGA. Entries here come from immuneACCESS through TCRdb and include only in-frame sequences with V and J called. Some clones fail to appear in such tables; in the studies checked, an unresolved V gene covers under half of the shortfall, and the cause of the remainder is unknown. V, J and clone size are those of that table, while D and trimming were read from the DNA. A total of millions of clones appear in this sample, more than 90% of them only once. In total, the top ten clones hold roughly 0.15% of the sample.

The CDR3 runs 14 amino acids, cysteine and phenylalanine included. Just the 42-base CDR3 DNA is kept, in frame starting at base 1. Via the germline V gene, CDR1 is MNHNS and CDR2 SASEGT. For this chain, trimming is 8 bases at the V end and 2 bases at the J end, and the number of junction bases without a gene match is 5. Sequences were obtained from naive CD4+ T cells sorted from blood. The cell subset or site label, read with the paper, signifies: CD45RA+ positively selected. The clonotype was recovered from a young man in good health. The chain employs TRBV6-1 and TRBJ2-3, with 9 junctional bases fitting TRBD1. The DNA sequence is TGTGCCAGCGGGGGACAGGGAAACACAGATACGCAGTATTTT. Its protein product is CASGGQGNTDTQYF.